The present T cell receptor (beta chain) was sequenced within a study of cytomegalovirus exposure and HLA in healthy donors. CDR3 size: 14 residues. Germline V gene data show CDR1 as MGHRA and CDR2 as YSYEKL. V was clipped by 3 bases and J by 8 bases, with 11 bases between them. Worth noting for this clone: The target antigen is unknown.

The PCR made use of 60 Vbeta and 13 Jbeta primers. TCRdb's table, derived via immunoSEQ multiplex PCR, lists solely in-frame clones and lacks some. The data show 95,000 to 150,000 clones, and the top ten clones hold 3.6%. Notes on the study in general: Segments of the TCR beta V type were, in most cases, productive about 87% or about 30% of the time in an earlier analysis. Clonal expansion was found to be greater in HLA-associated TCR beta chains than in equally common others in a later analysis.

This clonotype was obtained from a man between 18 and 35 years old in good health and CMV-seronegative. V and J are TRBV4-1 and TRBJ1-6, with D perhaps TRBD1 (5 bases). Sequencing was done on a sample of PBMCs. CDR3 nucleotide sequence: TGCGCCAGCAGCCAGCAGCAGGGATATTCACCCCTCCACTTT. Amino acid sequence: CASSQQQGYSPLHF.